This TCR beta chain was captured by sequencing in a study of T-cell memory formation after mild COVID-19. Study-wide context: Clusters were largely donor specific.

CDR1 SQVTM and CDR2 ANQGSEA come from the germline V gene. The CDR3 spans 15 residues. Losses at the gene ends were 4 bases for V and 0 bases for J; bases not matched to a gene: 8. TCRdb recomputed calls from the 5' RACE reads with MiXCR, one row per CDR3 protein. The table includes about 540,000 distinct CDR3 sequences, about 20% detected once. As concerns this clonotype: What it binds is unknown.

Study-level points and caveats: While clones contracting from day 15 to 85 were balanced between CD4 and CD8, later expanders leaned CD4+. Within pre-infection memory, some responding clones were found, suggesting cross-reactive memory joined.

The source material was PBMCs or a T cell subset sorted from them (not recorded which). The chain employs TRBV29-1 and TRBJ1-1, with 7 bases that match TRBD1. This TCR came from an adult woman who had mild COVID-19 (a few samples of this study predate the infection). Cell type and time point are not known. Written as DNA, the CDR3 is TGCAGCGTTGTACGGGCAGGGGGGTTGAACACTGAAGCTTTCTTT. Encoded protein: CSVVRAGGLNTEAFF.